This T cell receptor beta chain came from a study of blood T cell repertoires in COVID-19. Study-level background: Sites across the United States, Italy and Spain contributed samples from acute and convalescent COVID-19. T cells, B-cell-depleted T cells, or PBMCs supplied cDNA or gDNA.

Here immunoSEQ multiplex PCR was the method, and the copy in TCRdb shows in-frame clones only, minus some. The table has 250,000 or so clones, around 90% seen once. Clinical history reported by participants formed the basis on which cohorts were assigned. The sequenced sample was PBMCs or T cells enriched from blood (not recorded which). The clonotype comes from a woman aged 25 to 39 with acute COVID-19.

CDR3 in amino acids: CASSSDRLAGVYNEQFF. CDR3 in DNA: TGTGCCAGCAGTTCAGATCGACTAGCGGGAGTCTACAATGAGCAGTTCTTC. The V and J genes are TRBV28 and TRBJ2-1; 12 bases are shared with TRBD2. CDR1 MDHEN and CDR2 SYDVKM come from the germline V gene. V lost 4 bases and J lost 3; bases outside the gene matches: 7. The CDR3 loop spans 17 amino acids.